The 8 T cell receptor beta chains listed next were all sequenced from one sample in a study of CD8 T cells in ankylosing spondylitis. A single record per CDR3 protein comes from TCRdb applying MiXCR to the 5' RACE reads. Of 190,000 or so distinct CDR3 sequences listed, around 13% were seen once; the top ten hold approximately 17%. Sequencing input: blood, either unsorted or a sorted T cell fraction (not recorded which). Receptor source: a male donor with ankylosing spondylitis or in good health (not recorded which).

This clonotype showed up many times. The chain couples TRBV12-3 or TRBV12-4 to TRBJ1-1; D is undetermined. V lost 1 base and J 2 bases, leaving 8 bases between the germline ends. The CDR3 is 14 amino acids. CDR3 in amino acids: CASSLGGVNTEAFF. The CDR3 DNA follows: TGTGCCAGCAGTTTAGGAGGCGTAAACACTGAAGCTTTCTTT.

The CDR3 bases are TGTGCCAGCAGTTTTACAGGGACTCAGCCCCAGCATTTT. This translates into CASSFTGTQPQHF. The chain employs TRBV27 and TRBJ1-5; D perhaps matches TRBD1 (6 bases). Trimming removed 3 bases at V and 6 bases at J, with 9 bases between. Germline V gives CDR1 MNHEY, CDR2 SMNVEV (reference sequence). The CDR3 is 13 amino acids.

Relative to its sample, this clonotype is medium-sized (0.01 to 0.1%). The chain is built from TRBV25-1 and TRBJ2-1, with 10 bases fitting TRBD1. Germline CDR1 MGHDK, CDR2 SYGVNS. V shed 2 bases, J shed 6 bases, and the junction held 22 bases outside the gene matches. This CDR3 is built from 21 residues. CDR3 nucleotide sequence: TGTGCCAGCAGTGAACGGGGGACAGGGGCGAATTCTGAGTATTCCGTCAATGAGCAGTTCTTC. This translates into CASSERGTGANSEYSVNEQFF.

This clonotype was counted only a few times. V and J are TRBV5-1 and TRBJ1-2; D is perhaps TRBD1 (5 bases). Germline V CDR1 and CDR2: SGHRS, YFSETQ. This CDR3 comprises 12 residues. V gave up 7 bases and J gave up 4 bases, with 11 bases separating them. The CDR3 loop reads CASGADPYGYTF. Written as DNA, the CDR3 is TGCGCCAGCGGGGCGGATCCCTATGGCTACACCTTC.

A few counts support this clonotype. The gene calls are TRBV18 and TRBJ1-3; D uncertain. The germline gives CDR1 KGHSH, CDR2 LQKENI. The CDR3 is made up of 16 amino acids. Trimming cost V 0 bases and J 0 bases, with 9 bases left between them. The DNA of the CDR3 is TGTGCCAGCTCACCACCGACGGAGAACTCTGGAAACACCATATATTTT. This sequence encodes CASSPPTENSGNTIYF. Filled out from reference TRBV18 and TRBJ1-3, the complete variable domain reads NAGVMQNPRHLVRRRGQEARLRCSPMKGHSHVYWYRQLPEEGLKFMVYLQKENIIDESGMPKERFSAEFPKEGPSILRIQQVVRGDSAAYFCASSPPTENSGNTIYFGEGSWLTVV.

This clonotype showed up just a few times. This chain links TRBV7-2 with TRBJ1-1, with D perhaps TRBD1 (5 bases). V dropped 4 bases and J dropped 6 bases, with 12 bases sitting between them. The CDR3 covers 13 residues. CDR1 is SGHTA, CDR2 FQGNSA, per germline. CDR3 DNA sequence: TGTGCCAGCAGCTGGGGGTCCGGCGCTGAAGCTTTCTTT. Amino acid sequence: CASSWGSGAEAFF.

This clonotype has more than one count but fewer than ten. The rearrangement links TRBV13 to TRBJ1-2; weak D call: TRBD1 (5 bases). V lost 4 bases and J 4 bases, leaving 16 bases between the germline ends. Germline CDR1 is PRHDT and CDR2 is FYEKMQ (reference sequence). The CDR3 consists of 15 residues. DNA for the CDR3: TGTGCCAGCAGCTCCAGGGCAAGCCCCTTCTATGGCTACACCTTC. Amino acid sequence: CASSSRASPFYGYTF.

The chain combines TRBV7-6 with TRBJ2-3; 9 positions match TRBD1. The germline CDR1 and CDR2 sequences are SGHVS and FNYEAQ. The CDR3 spans 14 residues. Unmatched junction bases numbered 3, after V lost 5 bases and J lost 3 bases. CDR3 amino acids: CASSMTGGTDTQYF. In DNA form, the CDR3 reads TGTGCCAGCAGCATGACAGGGGGTACAGATACGCAGTATTTT.